This T cell receptor beta chain was captured by sequencing in a study of T cell responses to AZD1222 COVID-19 vaccine. Pooled samples include second doses given at about 4 or 12 weeks. The study's findings and limits: Only six people who got AZD1222 tested seropositive at baseline. Nearly half of the spike-specific TCRs reportedly recognize variant regions that carry no mutations. Donors were mostly white British, more females; clonal diversity possibly underestimated.

The CDR3 runs 16 residues. With V trimmed by 4 bases and J by 6 bases, 13 bases remained unmatched. CDR1 SGHTA and CDR2 FQGTGA come from the germline V gene. Turning to this clone: Its target is unknown.

Some clones are missing from TCRdb's copy, which holds only in-frame ones; the method was immunoSEQ multiplex PCR. This sample has about 180,000 clones, with about 90% found just once. The rearrangement links TRBV7-3 to TRBJ2-5; 8 positions match TRBD2. Sequencing used peripheral blood, obtained 28 days after the second AZD1222 dose. The source of this sequence is an adult who received the AZD1222 COVID-19 vaccine. CDR3 amino acids: CASSSVAGRGRKTQYF. The CDR3, as DNA: TGTGCCAGCAGCTCCGTAGCGGGGCGGGGGAGGAAGACCCAGTACTTC. Together with reference TRBV7-3 and TRBJ2-5, the CDR3 gives the full variable domain: GAGVSQTPSNKVTEKGKYVELRCDPISGHTALYWYRQSLGQGPEFLIYFQGTGAADDSGLPNDRFFAVRPEGSVSTLKIQRTERGDSAVYLCASSSVAGRGRKTQYFGPGTRLLVL.